This TCR beta chain appears in the sequencing data of a study of CD8 T cells in ankylosing spondylitis. Study-wide results and limits: Among TCR beta sequences, a motif of under ten highly homologous variants appeared characteristic of ankylosing spondylitis blood.

This clonotype was observed a handful of times. Antigen unknown. The ends were cut back, 0 bases at V and 8 bases at J, with 11 bases in the middle. There are 14 residues in the CDR3. Looked up from germline, CDR1 is SGDLS and CDR2 is YYNGEE. MiXCR was run by TCRdb on the 5' RACE reads, yielding one entry per CDR3 protein. Seen here are hundreds of thousands of distinct CDR3 sequences, roughly 26% observed once, and the top ten hold roughly 1%. This TCR was sampled from a male donor with ankylosing spondylitis. The sequenced sample consisted of blood, either unsorted or a sorted T cell fraction (not recorded which). The chain carries TRBV9 and TRBJ1-4, with unresolved D. CDR3 protein: CASSVASFGEKLFF. The CDR3 DNA reads as TGTGCCAGCAGCGTAGCTTCTTTTGGGGAAAAACTGTTTTTT.